The 3 T cell receptor beta chains in this list originate from one sample, sequenced in a study of cytomegalovirus exposure and HLA in healthy donors. Primers: 60 Vbeta forward and 13 Jbeta reverse. Profiling relied on immunoSEQ multiplex PCR, and the TCRdb table lists in-frame clones only, not all of them. The sample table includes 100,000 to 150,000 clones. The sequenced sample consisted of PBMCs. The receptors here all came from a man between 18 and 35 years old in good health and CMV-seronegative.

The chain links TRBV19 to TRBJ2-2; D may be TRBD1 (5 bases). The CDR3 sequence is 16 residues long. Trimming pared 5 bases from V and 9 bases from J, leaving 22 bases between. Germline-derived CDR1 and CDR2 are LNHDA and SQIVND (reference sequence). The CDR3 region is CASSSDIEWSKRELFF. CDR3 sequence (DNA): TGTGCCAGTAGTTCGGACATTGAGTGGTCAAAGCGGGAGCTGTTTTTT.

This chain uses TRBV5-5 with TRBJ2-5; TRBD1 might be the D (6 bases). The CDR3 spans 14 residues. The V and J ends lost 5 bases and 1 base respectively, with 12 bases between them. Germline CDR1 SGHKS, CDR2 YYEKEE (reference sequence). CDR3 nucleotide sequence: TGTGCCAGCAGTGTCGTCAGGGGCCAAGAGACCCAGTACTTC. Translation: CASSVVRGQETQYF.

A remark on this clone: At one end, the junction sequence differs from germline, possibly due to a read error. The sample carries other DNA sequences with the same CDR3. The chain recombines TRBV6-5 with TRBJ2-2; 9 bases map to TRBD2. The CDR3 spans 14 residues. Germline lookup yields CDR1 MNHEY and CDR2 SVGAGI. In DNA, the CDR3 is TGTGCTAGCAGTGCGGGAGGGCGCACCGGGGAGCTGTTTTTT. Amino acids: CASSAGGRTGELFF.